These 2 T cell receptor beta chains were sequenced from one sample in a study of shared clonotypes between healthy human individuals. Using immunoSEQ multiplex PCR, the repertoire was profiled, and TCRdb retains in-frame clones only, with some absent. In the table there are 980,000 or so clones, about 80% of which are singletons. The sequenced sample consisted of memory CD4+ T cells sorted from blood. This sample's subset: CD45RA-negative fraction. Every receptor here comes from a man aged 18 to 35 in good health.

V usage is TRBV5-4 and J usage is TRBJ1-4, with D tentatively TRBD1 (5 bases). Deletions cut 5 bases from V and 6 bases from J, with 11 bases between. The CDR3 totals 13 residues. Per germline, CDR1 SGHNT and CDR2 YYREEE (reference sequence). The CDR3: CASRSGTDEKLFF. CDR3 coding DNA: TGTGCCAGCAGGTCCGGGACGGATGAAAAACTGTTTTTT.

Written as DNA, the CDR3 is TGCAGCGTTGGACAGGGAGGCGGGGAGCAGTTCTTC. It yields the protein CSVGQGGGEQFF. The chain links TRBV29-1 to TRBJ2-1, with D possibly TRBD1 on 7 matching bases. This CDR3 region has 12 residues. V lost 4 bases and J 10 bases, leaving 14 bases between the germline ends. Germline V CDR1 and CDR2: SQVTM, ANQGSEA.